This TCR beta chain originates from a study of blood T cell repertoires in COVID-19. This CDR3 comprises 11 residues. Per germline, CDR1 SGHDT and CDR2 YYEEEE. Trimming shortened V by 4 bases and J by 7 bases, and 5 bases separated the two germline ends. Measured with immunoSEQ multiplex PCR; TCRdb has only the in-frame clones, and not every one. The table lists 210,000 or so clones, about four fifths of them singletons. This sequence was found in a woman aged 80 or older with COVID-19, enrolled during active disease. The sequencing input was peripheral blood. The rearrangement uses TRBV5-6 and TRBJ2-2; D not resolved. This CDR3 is CASSLRGELFF. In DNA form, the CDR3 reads TGTGCCAGCAGCCTCCGCGGGGAGCTGTTTTTT. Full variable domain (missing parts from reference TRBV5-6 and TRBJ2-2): DAGVTQSPTHLIKTRGQQVTLRCSPKSGHDTVSWYQQALGQGPQFIFQYYEEEERQRGNFPDRFSGHQFPNYSSELNVNALLLGDSALYLCASSLRGELFFGEGSRLTVL.